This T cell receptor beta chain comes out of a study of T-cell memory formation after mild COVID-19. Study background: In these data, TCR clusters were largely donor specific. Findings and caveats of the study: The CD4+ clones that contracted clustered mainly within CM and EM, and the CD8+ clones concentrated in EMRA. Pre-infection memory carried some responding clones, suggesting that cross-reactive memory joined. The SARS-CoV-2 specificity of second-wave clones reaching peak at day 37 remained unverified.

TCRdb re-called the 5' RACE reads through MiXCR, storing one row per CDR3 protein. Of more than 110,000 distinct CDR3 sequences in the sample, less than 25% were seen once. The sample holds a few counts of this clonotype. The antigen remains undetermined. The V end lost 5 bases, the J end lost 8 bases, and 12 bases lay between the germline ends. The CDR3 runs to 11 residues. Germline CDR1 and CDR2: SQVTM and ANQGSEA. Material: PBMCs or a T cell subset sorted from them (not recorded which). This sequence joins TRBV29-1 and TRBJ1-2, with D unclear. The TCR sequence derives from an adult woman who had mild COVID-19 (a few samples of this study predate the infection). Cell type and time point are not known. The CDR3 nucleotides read TGCAGCGTTCCTTATACGAGGGGCTACACCTTC. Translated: CSVPYTRGYTF.